The 8 T cell receptor beta chains listed next were all sequenced from one sample in a study of OX40 agonist ivuxolimab in advanced cancers. Measured with immunoSEQ multiplex PCR; TCRdb has only the in-frame clones, and not every one. The table lists approximately 60,000 clones, more than 80% of them singletons. The sample in question was CD4+ or CD8+ T cells sorted from blood, obtained in a trial of the OX40 agonist ivuxolimab. The receptors here all came from an adult with an advanced solid tumor such as melanoma, head and neck, liver or kidney cancer.

The chain employs TRBV7-9 and TRBJ1-5, with unresolved D. V lost 4 bases and J 3 bases, leaving 16 bases between the germline ends. The length of the CDR3 is 16 residues. The V gene's germline CDR1 is SEHNR and CDR2 FQNEAQ (reference sequence). The CDR3 DNA reads as TGTGCCAGCAGCTCCAACTTGTGGGGTGACAATCAGCCCCAGCATTTT. This encodes CASSSNLWGDNQPQHF. The whole variable domain, remainder taken from reference TRBV7-9 and TRBJ1-5, is DTGVSQNPRHKITKRGQNVTFRCDPISEHNRLYWYRQTLGQGPEFLTYFQNEAQLEKSRLLSDRFSAERPKGSFSTLEIQRTEQGDSAMYLCASSSNLWGDNQPQHFGDGTRLSIL.

V usage is TRBV2 and J usage is TRBJ1-1; 9 nucleotides match TRBD1. The CDR3 is made up of 17 amino acids. J lost 4 bases, V lost 7 bases, and 16 bases had no gene match. In germline, CDR1 is SNHLY, CDR2 FYNNEI. The CDR3 spells CASISPKIGQGFTEAFF. CDR3 nucleotides: TGTGCCAGCATATCCCCGAAAATTGGACAGGGGTTCACTGAAGCTTTCTTT.

The chain recombines TRBV5-1 with TRBJ2-7; the match to TRBD1 covers 7 bases. V shed 0 bases and J 0 bases; nucleotides not matched to a gene: 3. Germline V gene data show CDR1 as SGHRS and CDR2 as YFSETQ. This CDR3 has 15 amino acids. Here the CDR3 reads CASSLGQGLSYEQYF. The CDR3 region has the DNA TGCGCCAGCAGCTTGGGACAGGGCCTCTCCTACGAGCAGTACTTC.

J is TRBJ2-3 and V is TRBV7-9; TRBD2 agrees at 8 bases. Germline V lookup: CDR1 SEHNR, CDR2 FQNEAQ (reference sequence). Trimming removed 11 bases from V and 2 bases from J; junction bases left unmatched: 6. This CDR3 region has 13 residues. CDR3 nucleotides: TGTGCCGGATTAGCGGGGTTCACAGATACGCAGTATTTT. Encoded protein: CAGLAGFTDTQYF.

By share, this clone counts as medium-sized (0.01 to 0.1%). The chain joins TRBV19 to TRBJ1-5; D gene unclear. Germline assignment: CDR1 LNHDA and CDR2 SQIVND (reference sequence). Deletions cut 1 base from V and 9 bases from J, with 7 bases between. The CDR3 contains 12 residues. The CDR3 nucleotides are TGTGCCAGTAGTATAGGCCTAGCGCCCCAGCATTTT. This gives the protein CASSIGLAPQHF.

The V gene is TRBV7-9, the J gene TRBJ2-3; D gene uncertain. The CDR3 spans 14 residues. CDR1 and CDR2 (germline): SEHNR, FQNEAQ (reference sequence). V lost 3 bases and J 3 bases, leaving 10 bases between the germline ends. Here the CDR3 DNA reads TGTGCCAGCAGCTTCGGAAGGGTGACAGATACGCAGTATTTT. This gives the protein CASSFGRVTDTQYF.

The gene calls are TRBV28 and TRBJ1-2; D uncertain. Trimming took 2 bases from V and 5 from J, leaving 18 bases between them. Germline V gene lookup returns CDR1 MDHEN and CDR2 SYDVKM. This CDR3 comprises 16 residues. DNA of the CDR3: TGTGCCAGCAGTTTACTTGTGCTCGGCCCTATGTATGGCTACACCTTC. This gives the protein CASSLLVLGPMYGYTF.

The CDR3 loop reads CASSWASGINEQFF. In nucleotides, the CDR3 is TGTGCCAGCAGTTGGGCTAGCGGTATCAATGAGCAGTTCTTC. V is TRBV27 and J is TRBJ2-1; 7 bases match TRBD2. Looked up from germline, CDR1 is MNHEY and CDR2 is SMNVEV (reference sequence). The CDR3 spans 14 residues. Losses at the gene ends were 4 bases for V and 6 bases for J; bases not matched to a gene: 6.